Presented here are 17 T cell receptor beta chains from one specimen sequenced in a study of blood T cell repertoires in COVID-19 (dated by TCRdb to 2019 to 2021). The library was made by the immunoSEQ multiplex PCR assay. The table was pulled from immuneACCESS by TCRdb, which kept in-frame rearrangements only. Such tables lose some clones; where checked, under half of the loss comes from unresolved V genes, and the rest has no known cause. The sample table contains about 420,000 clones; only one count was recorded for roughly 89% of them. The ten largest make up roughly 0.84% of the sample. Sequencing was carried out using peripheral blood. These receptors all come from a man aged 18 to 30 with COVID-19, enrolled during active disease.

J is TRBJ2-2 and V is TRBV3-1 (or the pseudogene TRBV3-2), with 7 nucleotides matching TRBD2. The CDR3 has 16 amino acids. Trimming removed 2 bases from V and 4 bases from J; junction bases left unmatched: 7. Germline assignment: CDR1 LGHDT and CDR2 YNNKEL (reference sequence). CDR3 bases: TGTGCCAGCAGCCAAAATGGCGGGAGAGTCACCGGGGAGCTGTTTTTT. Protein: CASSQNGGRVTGELFF.

The chain couples TRBV5-1 to TRBJ1-2; TRBD1 is a possible D gene (5 bases). The V end was cut by 4 bases, the J end by 5 bases, with 12 bases between. This CDR3 spans 13 amino acids. Germline assignment: CDR1 SGHRS and CDR2 YFSETQ. The chain's CDR3 is CASSDDSLYGYTF. CDR3 DNA: TGCGCCAGCAGCGACGACAGTCTATATGGCTACACCTTC.

This clone was seen a few times. V and J are TRBV7-8 and TRBJ1-2; 7 bases fit TRBD1. V was pared by 0 bases and J by 8 bases, with 12 bases of the junction left unmatched. This CDR3 has 16 residues. Germline V gene sequence: CDR1 SGHVS, CDR2 FQNEAQ. Here the CDR3 DNA reads TGTGCCAGCAGCTTAGCGAGACAGGGAAAATCTAAGGGCTACACCTTC. The encoded protein is CASSLARQGKSKGYTF.

The chain recombines TRBV6-5 with TRBJ1-1, with D unclear. CDR1 and CDR2 (germline): MNHEY, SVGAGI. The CDR3 consists of 12 residues. Trimming removed 6 bases at V and 10 bases at J, with 15 bases between. The CDR3, as DNA: TGTGCCAGCAGCGGACCTGGCGGGGTAGCTTTCTTT. It codes for CASSGPGGVAFF.

The chain combines TRBV6-6 with TRBJ1-2; TRBD1 aligns across 8 bases. The ends lost 5 bases at V and 8 bases at J; junction bases unmatched: 13. Germline CDR1 and CDR2: MNHNY and SVGAGI (reference sequence). The CDR3 is 15 amino acids. The CDR3, as DNA: TGTGCCAGCAGTACGGGACAGGTTAGGGTAGGCGGCTACACCTTC. Translated: CASSTGQVRVGGYTF.

The table lists this clone with a count of one. The rearrangement uses TRBV4-1 and TRBJ2-2; 13 bases map to TRBD2. J was trimmed by 4 bases and V by 3 bases; bases with no gene match: 5. The length of the CDR3 is 17 residues. Germline loops: CDR1 MGHRA, CDR2 YSYEKL. The CDR3 loop reads CASSQGLAGILTGELFF. The CDR3 DNA is TGCGCCAGCAGCCAGGGACTAGCGGGAATACTCACCGGGGAGCTGTTTTTT.

The V gene is TRBV28, the J gene TRBJ1-2; 7 bases line up with TRBD1. Germline values: CDR1 MDHEN, CDR2 SYDVKM. The CDR3 contains 17 residues. V shed 7 bases, J shed 2 bases, and the junction held 16 bases outside the gene matches. CDR3: CASKDPYRQGDNYGYTF. In nucleotides, the CDR3 is TGTGCCAGCAAGGACCCGTATCGGCAGGGGGACAACTATGGCTACACCTTC.

The chain is built from TRBV6-2 or TRBV6-3 and TRBJ2-1; possible D gene TRBD1, 6 bases. Trimming cost V 5 bases and J 1 base, with 18 bases left between them. This CDR3 has 17 residues. The germline V gene has CDR1 MNHEY and CDR2 SVGEGT. The CDR3 sequence is CASSTRSQTGSYNEQFF. In DNA form, the CDR3 reads TGTGCCAGCAGTACACGCTCACAGACAGGTTCCTACAATGAGCAGTTCTTC.

There are a few counts of this clone. The J gene is TRBJ1-5, the V gene TRBV6-4; perhaps TRBD1 as D (5 bases). CDR1 and CDR2 (germline): MRHNA, SNTAGT. The ends were cut back, 0 bases at V and 7 bases at J, with 7 bases in the middle. The CDR3 consists of 13 residues. DNA of the CDR3: TGTGCCAGCAGTGACTCCCAGGGCCAGCCCCAGCATTTT. This encodes CASSDSQGQPQHF.

V is TRBV6-5 and J is TRBJ2-1; 7 bases line up with TRBD2. CDR3 length: 15 residues. J was trimmed by 8 bases and V by 6 bases; bases with no gene match: 13. Germline V gene lookup returns CDR1 MNHEY and CDR2 SVGAGI. The DNA for the CDR3 is TGTGCCAGCAGACCCGGGAGGACCCTCGGCGATGAGCAGTTCTTC. This sequence encodes CASRPGRTLGDEQFF.

Worth noting for this clone: The same CDR3 arises from other DNA sequences in this sample as well. The chain links TRBV24-1 to TRBJ2-1; D ambiguous. CDR3 size: 14 residues. Trimming took 0 bases from V and 2 from J, leaving 4 bases between them. From germline, CDR1 is KGHDR and CDR2 SFDVKD. The CDR3 DNA reads as TGTGCCACCAGTGATTTGAGCACCTACAATGAGCAGTTCTTC. This codes for CATSDLSTYNEQFF.

V is TRBV19 and J is TRBJ2-3, with TRBD1 identical over 9 bases. The germline V gene has CDR1 LNHDA and CDR2 SQIVND (reference sequence). The V and J ends lost 4 bases and 2 bases, in that order; junction bases with no gene match: 4. The CDR3 loop spans 15 amino acids. CDR3 region: CASSTRQGDTDTQYF. CDR3 coding DNA: TGTGCCAGTAGTACCAGACAGGGGGACACAGATACGCAGTATTTT.

V is TRBV29-1 and J is TRBJ2-5; TRBD2 matches at 8 bases. V gave up 6 bases and J gave up 5 bases; unmatched junction bases: 5. This CDR3 region has 12 residues. Germline loops: CDR1 SQVTM, CDR2 ANQGSEA. The CDR3 DNA follows: TGCAGCGTCGGGACTAGAATGGAGACCCAGTACTTC. The encoded protein is CSVGTRMETQYF.

The genes are TRBV9 and TRBJ2-7; TRBD2 is a possible D gene (6 bases). The germline V and J ends were trimmed by 0 bases and 2 bases, with 9 bases remaining between them. CDR1 is SGDLS and CDR2 is YYNGEE in the germline V gene. The CDR3 is 14 residues long. The CDR3 DNA reads TGTGCCAGCAGCGTAGAGGGCGGGGCCTACGAGCAGTACTTC. This codes for CASSVEGGAYEQYF.

The chain has TRBV19 and TRBJ2-5; 9 nucleotides line up with TRBD1. The CDR3 has 14 residues. J lost 7 bases, V lost 4 bases, and 7 bases had no gene match. Germline loops: CDR1 LNHDA, CDR2 SQIVND (reference sequence). As DNA, the CDR3 is TGTGCCAGTAGTACGAGGACAGGGGTTTTGACCCAGTACTTC. Translated: CASSTRTGVLTQYF.

In its sample, this clone was seen once. V is TRBV19 and J is TRBJ1-2; perhaps TRBD1 as D (6 bases). V was clipped by 3 bases and J by 6 bases, with 11 bases between them. CDR1 LNHDA and CDR2 SQIVND come from the germline V gene (reference sequence). The length of the CDR3 is 13 residues. The CDR3 spells CASSMGRGHGYTF. Here the CDR3 DNA reads TGTGCCAGTAGTATGGGCAGGGGACATGGCTACACCTTC.

The sample holds a few counts of this clone. This chain connects TRBV7-9 to TRBJ1-2, with 7 bases aligning to TRBD1. This CDR3 region has 13 residues. Germline V gives CDR1 SEHNR, CDR2 FQNEAQ (reference sequence). The V segment lost 1 base and the J segment 8 bases; nucleotides outside the gene matches: 4. The CDR3, as DNA: TGTGCCAGCAGCTTAGGACAGGGAGGAGGCTACACCTTC. Its translation is CASSLGQGGGYTF.